The rows below give T cell receptor beta chains drawn from one sample of a study of cytomegalovirus exposure and HLA in healthy donors. Sequencing was performed with immunoSEQ multiplex PCR; in TCRdb, only in-frame clones are kept and a portion is missing. The sample consists of over 75,000 clones, roughly a tenth of them appearing once. Specimen: PBMCs. The receptors originated from a man aged 45-60 years in good health and CMV-seropositive. Both conserved end residues are part of each CDR3.

TRBJ2-5 | TRBV27 | 19 | CASRATGGEGKGDQETQYF
TRBJ2-7 | TRBV6-1 | 13 | CASKLGETYEQYF
TRBJ2-1 | TRBV10-3 | 14 | CAISGGFSYNEQFF
TRBJ2-7 | TRBV4-2 | 14 | CASSRAQERYEQYF
TRBJ1-3 | TRBV11-1 | 13 | CASSLGYGATIYF
TRBJ2-2 | TRBV28 | 17 | CASSFNLAGPNTGELFF
TRBJ2-5 | TRBV2 | 14 | CASNLQGPQETQYF
TRBJ1-3 | TRBV11-2 | 13 | CASSPTGGNTIYF
. | TRBV30 | 15 | CAWSVRGLGSYEQYF
TRBJ2-3 | TRBV5-1 | 16 | CASSQGQAPERDTQYF